Below are 27 T cell receptor beta chains sequenced from a single sample in a study of blood T cell repertoires in COVID-19. TCRdb keeps only in-frame clones here, not all; method: immunoSEQ multiplex PCR. This sample has 350,000 to 400,000 clones, with around 87% found just once. Sequenced sample: PBMCs or T cells enriched from blood (not recorded which). The origin of the receptors is a man aged 40-49 years in a cohort exposed to, infected with or recovered from COVID-19 (not recorded which).

The V call is TRBV6-5, the J call TRBJ2-1, with a possible D match to TRBD1 (6 bases). Trimming left V 7 bases short and J 3 bases short, with 13 bases between. This CDR3 spans 14 amino acids. Germline CDR1 reads MNHEY; CDR2 reads SVGAGI. Here the CDR3 reads CASIGQNDYNEQFF. The CDR3 region has the DNA TGTGCCAGCATCGGACAGAACGACTACAATGAGCAGTTCTTC.

The chain employs TRBV18 and TRBJ2-3; 11 bases line up with TRBD2. In germline, CDR1 is KGHSH, CDR2 LQKENI. The CDR3 has 15 residues. Losses at the gene ends were 5 bases for V and 2 bases for J; bases not matched to a gene: 3. This chain's CDR3 is CASSSGLAVTDTQYF. The CDR3 bases are TGTGCCAGCTCATCGGGACTAGCGGTCACAGATACGCAGTATTTT.

Only one count was recorded for this clone. This sequence joins TRBV5-8 and TRBJ2-3, with D possibly being TRBD2 (6 bases). V dropped 3 bases and J dropped 5 bases, with 10 bases sitting between them. The CDR3 covers 13 residues. CDR1 is SGHTS, CDR2 YDEGEE, per germline. The CDR3 DNA follows: TGTGCCAGCAGCTGGAGGGCTCGAGATACGCAGTATTTT. Translated, it gives CASSWRARDTQYF. The entire variable domain, with the rest obtained from reference TRBV5-8 and TRBJ2-3, is as follows: EAGVTQSPTHLIKTRGQQATLRCSPISGHTSVYWYQQALGLGLQFLLWYDEGEERNRGNFPPRFSGRQFPNYSSELNVNALELEDSALYLCASSWRARDTQYFGPGTRLTVL.

The rearrangement links TRBV9 to TRBJ2-1, with 11 bases fitting TRBD2. The CDR3 is made up of 16 amino acids. V shed 3 bases and J 4 bases; nucleotides not matched to a gene: 6. From germline, CDR1 is SGDLS and CDR2 YYNGEE. CDR3 bases: TGTGCCAGCAGCGCCACCGGACTAGCGGGTTACAATGAGCAGTTCTTC. It encodes CASSATGLAGYNEQFF. The whole variable domain, remainder taken from reference TRBV9 and TRBJ2-1, is DSGVTQTPKHLITATGQRVTLRCSPRSGDLSVYWYQQSLDQGLQFLIQYYNGEERAKGNILERFSAQQFPDLHSELNLSSLELGDSALYFCASSATGLAGYNEQFFGPGTRLTVL.

The chain joins TRBV7-2 to TRBJ2-7; TRBD1 matches 9 bases. The CDR3 is 14 residues long. Germline loops: CDR1 SGHTA, CDR2 FQGNSA. Trimming at V came to 5 bases and at J to 0 bases, leaving 2 bases not matched to a gene. CDR3 protein: CASSQGQGSYEQYF. The CDR3 DNA follows: TGTGCCAGCAGCCAGGGACAGGGCTCCTACGAGCAGTACTTC.

The rearrangement links TRBV28 to TRBJ2-7, with 9 bases lining up with TRBD1. V lost 6 bases and J lost 3; bases outside the gene matches: 9. Germline CDR1 reads MDHEN; CDR2 reads SYDVKM. This CDR3 has 15 amino acids. This CDR3 is CASSAGTGPFYEQYF. CDR3 nucleotides: TGTGCCAGCAGCGCCGGGACAGGGCCCTTCTACGAGCAGTACTTC.

The chain combines TRBV18 with TRBJ1-2; D remains ambiguous. CDR3 length equals 13 residues. The germline gives CDR1 KGHSH, CDR2 LQKENI. Deletions cut 2 bases from V and 8 bases from J, with 12 bases between. The CDR3 sequence: CASSPERDNGYTF. The CDR3 DNA sequence: TGTGCCAGCTCACCAGAGAGGGATAACGGCTACACCTTC. The full variable domain, completed using reference TRBV18 and TRBJ1-2, is NAGVMQNPRHLVRRRGQEARLRCSPMKGHSHVYWYRQLPEEGLKFMVYLQKENIIDESGMPKERFSAEFPKEGPSILRIQQVVRGDSAAYFCASSPERDNGYTFGSGTRLTVV.

The chain employs TRBV10-3 and TRBJ1-5; a weak D match, TRBD1 (5 bases). With 0 bases removed from V and 2 bases from J, the gap between germline ends came to 14 bases. The CDR3 length is 17 residues. CDR1 and CDR2 (germline): ENHRY, SYGVKD. The CDR3 loop is CAISESKGARGNQPQHF. The CDR3 bases are TGTGCCATCAGTGAGTCGAAAGGGGCTCGGGGCAATCAGCCCCAGCATTTT.

This chain joins TRBV20-1 and TRBJ2-7; D is perhaps TRBD1 (5 bases). The CDR3 extends over 14 amino acids. The germline V gene has CDR1 DFQATT and CDR2 SNEGSKA (reference sequence). V shed 3 bases and J shed 4 bases, with 16 bases lying between them. CDR3 protein: CSASRPGHYYEQYF. The CDR3 DNA follows: TGCAGTGCTAGTCGACCCGGACATTATTACGAGCAGTACTTC.

This clone was picked up one time. This chain links TRBV27 with TRBJ1-2; D perhaps matches TRBD1 (5 bases). V shed 4 bases and J shed 3 bases, with 12 bases lying between them. The CDR3 spans 14 residues. Germline values: CDR1 MNHEY, CDR2 SMNVEV (reference sequence). The CDR3 DNA is TGTGCCAGCAGTTCTCTCGACAGAGACTATGGCTACACCTTC. Translated: CASSSLDRDYGYTF.

V is TRBV6-6 and J is TRBJ1-5, with D unresolved. This CDR3 comprises 12 residues. Trimming pared 2 bases from V and 3 bases from J, leaving 2 bases between. Germline V gene data show CDR1 as MNHNY and CDR2 as SVGAGI (reference sequence). CDR3 coding DNA: TGTGCCAGCAGTTACCACAATCAGCCCCAGCATTTT. Amino acid sequence: CASSYHNQPQHF.

This clone has only one observation. The CDR3 loop reads CASSLTGQDTYEQYF. The CDR3, as DNA: TGCGCCAGCAGCTTGACTGGACAAGATACCTACGAGCAGTACTTC. The chain links TRBV5-1 to TRBJ2-7; maybe TRBD1 (5 bases). The CDR3 sequence is 15 residues long. Germline V gene lookup returns CDR1 SGHRS and CDR2 YFSETQ. V lost 1 base and J 2 bases, leaving 13 bases between the germline ends.

The chain uses TRBV29-1 and TRBJ1-1, with 8 bases that match TRBD1. Trimming removed 6 bases from V and 4 bases from J; junction bases left unmatched: 22. There are 18 residues in the CDR3. Per the germline V gene, CDR1 is SQVTM and CDR2 is ANQGSEA. The CDR3 loop is CSVARRARGPRQGTEAFF. For the CDR3, the DNA is TGCAGCGTCGCCCGAAGGGCCAGGGGGCCTAGACAGGGCACTGAAGCTTTCTTT.

This chain joins TRBV7-9 and TRBJ2-7; 9 nucleotides match TRBD2. Germline CDR1 SEHNR, CDR2 FQNEAQ (reference sequence). This CDR3 spans 15 amino acids. The junction had 5 bases not matched to a gene; V was cut back by 5 bases and J by 0 bases. The CDR3, as DNA: TGTGCCAGCAGCGGCGGGAGGGCTAGCTCCTACGAGCAGTACTTC. It encodes CASSGGRASSYEQYF.

The V gene is TRBV6-5, the J gene TRBJ2-7, with D possibly being TRBD2 (6 bases). This CDR3 region has 14 residues. V was cut by 7 bases and J by 5 bases, with 18 bases left in between. Germline V gene lookup returns CDR1 MNHEY and CDR2 SVGAGI. CDR3 bases: TGTGCCAGCACCATTTGGAGGGGTGGAGACGAGCAGTACTTC. Its protein is CASTIWRGGDEQYF.

This chain connects TRBV20-1 to TRBJ2-2; tentatively, D is TRBD1 (5 bases). Germline V lookup: CDR1 DFQATT, CDR2 SNEGSKA (reference sequence). V was cut by 3 bases and J by 2 bases, with 16 bases left in between. This CDR3 is 16 amino acids long. DNA for the CDR3: TGCAGTGCTAGTTTCGCAGGGCGAGGTAACACCGGGGAGCTGTTTTTT. It codes for CSASFAGRGNTGELFF.

This clone has a single count. A junction boundary mismatches the germline segment, possibly from a read error. The CDR3 loop reads CAWSRTSSHEQYF. The CDR3 DNA sequence: TGTGCCTGGAGTCGGACTAGCTCCCACGAGCAGTACTTC. This sequence joins TRBV30 and TRBJ2-7; TRBD2 aligns across 8 bases. There are 13 residues in the CDR3. The germline V gene encodes CDR1 GTSNPN and CDR2 SVGIG (reference sequence).

This chain joins TRBV25-1 and TRBJ2-6, with a tentative D call TRBD2 (6 bases). Germline CDR1 reads MGHDK; CDR2 reads SYGVNS. Between the trimmed V and J ends, which lost 4 bases and 2 bases, there was a span of 6 bases. This CDR3 has 14 amino acids. This CDR3 is CASSGRAGANVLTF. The DNA of the CDR3 is TGTGCCAGCAGTGGGAGGGCTGGGGCCAACGTCCTGACTTTC.

The V call is TRBV18, the J call TRBJ2-7, with a possible D match to TRBD1 (5 bases). This CDR3 is built from 13 residues. Between the trimmed V and J ends, which lost 5 bases and 2 bases, there was a span of 10 bases. Per germline, CDR1 KGHSH and CDR2 LQKENI. As DNA, the CDR3 is TGTGCCAGCTCAGATAGGGGTCCCTACGAGCAGTACTTC. Protein sequence: CASSDRGPYEQYF.

This chain joins TRBV6-5 and TRBJ1-3; no clear D gene. The CDR3 length is 14 residues. Germline loops: CDR1 MNHEY, CDR2 SVGAGI. Trimming stripped 3 bases from V and 1 base from J, with 7 bases between. CDR3 sequence reads: CASSYDGSGNTIYF. The CDR3 DNA reads TGTGCCAGCAGTTATGACGGGTCTGGAAACACCATATATTTT.

This clone has a single count. The V gene is TRBV29-1, the J gene TRBJ2-1; 7 nucleotides match TRBD2. There are 13 residues in the CDR3. V dropped 4 bases and J dropped 5; count of bases not matched to a gene: 5. CDR1 SQVTM and CDR2 ANQGSEA come from the germline V gene. The CDR3 reads CSVVASGNNEQFF. The DNA for the CDR3 is TGCAGCGTTGTGGCTAGCGGCAACAATGAGCAGTTCTTC.

As to this clone: This CDR3 is also generated by other DNA sequences in the sample. The rearrangement joins TRBV27 to TRBJ1-2, with 9 bases fitting TRBD1. V lost 5 bases and J lost 4; bases outside the gene matches: 2. CDR3 length: 13 amino acids. Germline V gives CDR1 MNHEY, CDR2 SMNVEV (reference sequence). The CDR3 nucleotides read TGTGCCAGCAGTCCGGGACAGGGCTATGGCTACACCTTC. As protein: CASSPGQGYGYTF.

The chain employs TRBV5-1 and TRBJ2-3; TRBD2 matches at 11 bases. This CDR3 is built from 18 residues. The germline V gene has CDR1 SGHRS and CDR2 YFSETQ. V shed 4 bases and J 3 bases; nucleotides not matched to a gene: 13. The CDR3 DNA sequence: TGCGCCAGCAGCCCAATAGCGGGAGGGCCGTCTTTGACAGATACGCAGTATTTT. It specifies CASSPIAGGPSLTDTQYF.

This clone was seen only a few times. The rearrangement uses TRBV5-1 and TRBJ2-3, with D perhaps TRBD1 (5 bases). There are 14 residues in the CDR3. V was trimmed by 1 base and J by 2 bases, leaving 8 bases between them. Germline values: CDR1 SGHRS, CDR2 YFSETQ. The CDR3 bases are TGCGCCAGCAGCTTGCCAGGGCCCACAGATACGCAGTATTTT. Translation gives CASSLPGPTDTQYF.

V and J are TRBV11-2 and TRBJ1-6, with D perhaps matching TRBD1 (6 bases). The germline CDR1 and CDR2 sequences are SGHAT and FQNNGV. The CDR3 sequence is 16 residues long. The ends were cut back, 4 bases at V and 8 bases at J, with 18 bases in the middle. CDR3 loop: CASSSRLTGTHSPLHF. In DNA form, the CDR3 reads TGTGCCAGCAGCTCTCGTTTGACAGGAACCCATTCACCCCTCCACTTT.

V is TRBV27 and J is TRBJ1-1; D gene ambiguous. V lost 5 bases and J lost 6, with 10 bases in between. The CDR3 covers 12 residues. The germline CDR1 and CDR2 sequences are MNHEY and SMNVEV (reference sequence). As DNA, the CDR3 is TGTGCCAGCAGTACCCTGGGCTCTGAAGCTTTCTTT. The encoded protein is CASSTLGSEAFF.

The rearrangement joins TRBV6-1 to TRBJ2-4; a weak D match, TRBD1 (5 bases). The CDR3 length is 15 residues. The V gene's germline CDR1 is MNHNS and CDR2 SASEGT. Trimming stripped 0 bases from V and 2 bases from J, with 8 bases between. This CDR3 is CASSEAAGTKNIQYF. The CDR3 DNA reads as TGTGCCAGCAGTGAAGCGGCAGGGACCAAAAACATTCAGTACTTC.